Listed below are T cell receptor beta chains from one sample, sequenced in a study of CD8 T cells in Susac syndrome. TCRdb reanalysed the immunoSEQ multiplex PCR reads using MiXCR and keeps one entry per CDR3 protein. In the table there are about 200,000 distinct CDR3 sequences, about 96% of which are singletons. Sequencing was performed on CD4+ T cells from PBMCs. These receptors were collected from a human donor with multiple sclerosis. Both conserved end residues are part of each CDR3. A D gene is named only where the DNA matches it firmly. Only part of the rows carry a size: once, few, many, or a class if the clone is expanded.

size	V	J	D	DNA	CDR3
-	TRBV19	TRBJ1-2	-	TGTGCCAGTCGGAGGGACTGGGACTATGGCTACACCTTC	CASRRDWDYGYTF
once	TRBV20-1	TRBJ2-3	-	TGCAGTGCGGCCCCGGTAGCGTCAGATACGCAGTATTTT	CSAAPVASDTQYF
-	TRBV18	TRBJ1-1	TRBD1	TGTGCCAGCTCATCAAACGACAGGGTGGCGAACACTGAAGCTTTCTTT	CASSSNDRVANTEAFF
-	TRBV12-3/TRBV12-4	TRBJ1-2	TRBD1	TGTGCCAGCAGCTTCCCCAACGCAGGGGGAAATGGCTACACCTTC	CASSFPNAGGNGYTF
few	TRBV3-1	TRBJ2-3	-	TGTGCCAGCAGCCAGTTTACAGATACGCAGTATTTT	CASSQFTDTQYF
-	TRBV20-1	TRBJ2-7	TRBD1	TGCAGTGCTAGAGATCCCAGGGGGCAGTACGAGCAGTACTTC	CSARDPRGQYEQYF
once	TRBV30	TRBJ1-2	-	TGTGCCTGGAGTCGATTTGGCTACACCTTC	CAWSRFGYTF
-	TRBV4-2	TRBJ1-5	-	TGTGCCAGCAGCCTCGGGACACTCGATCAGCCCCAGCATTTT	CASSLGTLDQPQHF
-	TRBV30	TRBJ2-7	-	TGTGCCTGGGCAGGGGGGTACGAGCAGTACTTC	CAWAGGYEQYF
-	TRBV15	TRBJ1-2	-	TGTGCCACCAGCAGAGCCCGGGACCTTCTGGGCCAATACCTATGGGGATACACCTTC	CATSRARDLLGQYLWGYTF
-	TRBV12-3/TRBV12-4	TRBJ2-3	TRBD1	TGTGCCAGCACCATCCAGGGGGCCACAGATACGCAGTATTTT	CASTIQGATDTQYF
-	TRBV20-1	TRBJ2-7	TRBD2	TGCAGTGCCTATCCGACTAGCGGCTCCTACGAGCAGTACTTC	CSAYPTSGSYEQYF
-	TRBV30	TRBJ1-2	-	TGTGCCTGGGCTGGGACCTCCCATGGCTACACCTTC	CAWAGTSHGYTF
-	TRBV24-1	TRBJ2-1	TRBD2	TGTGCCACCAGTGACCCACCGGGTAGTCTAGCGGGAGGGGGGGAGCAGTTCTTC	CATSDPPGSLAGGGEQFF
-	TRBV3-1	TRBJ2-5	TRBD2	TGTGCCAGCAGCCAAGGGGGAGGGAGTGAGACCCAGTACTTC	CASSQGGGSETQYF
few	TRBV3-1	TRBJ1-1	-	TGTGCCAGCTCACCGACACTGAACACTGAAGCTTTCTTT	CASSPTLNTEAFF
-	TRBV29-1	TRBJ1-2	-	TGCAGCGTCGTCGGGCCCCTGAGTGGCTACACCTTC	CSVVGPLSGYTF
-	TRBV12-3/TRBV12-4	TRBJ2-7	-	TGTGCCAGCCGGACAGGGACTACTTACGAGCAGTACTTC	CASRTGTTYEQYF
-	TRBV14	TRBJ2-6	-	TGTGCCAGCAGCCCTGGGCAGGGCCAACCTGGGGCCAACGTCCTGACTTTC	CASSPGQGQPGANVLTF
-	TRBV7-8	TRBJ2-3	-	TGTGCCAGCAGCATTAGTACAGATACGCAGTATTTT	CASSISTDTQYF
-	TRBV20-1	TRBJ2-3	-	TGCAGTGCCCGCCAAATATACCCAGATACGCAGTATTTT	CSARQIYPDTQYF
-	TRBV7-6	TRBJ2-6	-	TGTGCCAGCAGCTTAGCGTCGGCGGGAACTGGGGCCAACGTCCTGACTTTC	CASSLASAGTGANVLTF
-	TRBV6-1	TRBJ1-2	TRBD1	TGTGCCAGCGAAGACCCTACGGGACAGGGTAGGGAACGGAACTATGGCTACACCTTC	CASEDPTGQGRERNYGYTF
-	TRBV19	TRBJ2-6	-	TGTGCCAGTAGTTGGGCCTCTGGGGCCAACGTCCTGACTTTC	CASSWASGANVLTF
-	TRBV5-1	TRBJ2-6	-	TGCGCCAGCACCCCCCACAGCGCTGGGGCCAACGTCCTGACTTTC	CASTPHSAGANVLTF
-	TRBV11-2	TRBJ2-4	-	TGTGCCAGCAGTCGGGGGAACAGGGCGCAGAACATTCAGTACTTC	CASSRGNRAQNIQYF
-	TRBV20-1	TRBJ2-7	-	TGCAGTGCTCTTCCGGGGCCCTACGAGCAGTACTTC	CSALPGPYEQYF
-	TRBV30	TRBJ2-7	-	TGTGCCTGGAGTACGGGCGCAGCGAACTCCTACGAGCAGTACTTC	CAWSTGAANSYEQYF
-	TRBV24-1	TRBJ2-1	-	TGTGCCACCAGTGATTTTAGCCGCGGCCGCTCCTACAATGAGCAGTTCTTC	CATSDFSRGRSYNEQFF
-	TRBV5-1	TRBJ1-6	-	TGCGCCAGCAGCTTTGATGGTAATTCACCCCTCCACTTT	CASSFDGNSPLHF
-	TRBV3-1	TRBJ2-1	TRBD1	TGTGCCAGCAGCCGCCCAGGGGGTGAGCAGTTCTTC	CASSRPGGEQFF
-	TRBV30	TRBJ2-7	-	TGTGCCTGGAGCCAAGGGGCAGGGTGGTCCTACGAGCAGTACTTC	CAWSQGAGWSYEQYF
-	TRBV7-2	TRBJ1-1	-	TGTGCCAGCAGCCCGCAGGGTTTGGGATTCACTGAAGCTTTCTTT	CASSPQGLGFTEAFF
once	TRBV6-6	TRBJ1-1	-	TGTGCCAGCAGTACAAACACTGAAGCTTTCTTT	CASSTNTEAFF
-	TRBV18	TRBJ2-1	-	TGTGCCAGCTCACCGCTCGACAGTTACAATGAGCAGTTCTTC	CASSPLDSYNEQFF
few	TRBV3-1	TRBJ1-5	-	TGTGCCAGCAGCCAAGGCCGAAGCAATCAGCCCCAGCATTTT	CASSQGRSNQPQHF
-	TRBV12-3/TRBV12-4	TRBJ2-7	-	TGTGCCAGCAGTACCTACGACAGGAACTACGAGCAGTACTTC	CASSTYDRNYEQYF
-	TRBV29-1	TRBJ2-7	-	TGCAGCGCCGATACCTACGAGGACGAGCAGTACTTC	CSADTYEDEQYF
-	TRBV7-9	TRBJ2-3	-	TGTGCCAGCAGCTTGGTCTACTACACAGATACGCAGTATTTT	CASSLVYYTDTQYF
-	TRBV24-1	TRBJ2-3	TRBD1	TGTGCCACCAGTGATTTGCCAACAGGGGCAGATACGCAGTATTTT	CATSDLPTGADTQYF
-	TRBV20-1	TRBJ2-1	-	TGCAGTGCTAGAGATCCCCCGGGAGTGTACAATGAGCAGTTCTTC	CSARDPPGVYNEQFF
-	TRBV6-2/TRBV6-3	TRBJ2-1	TRBD1	TGTGCCAGCCGATTGACAGGGGCGAATCCCAATGAGCAGTTCTTC	CASRLTGANPNEQFF
-	TRBV27	TRBJ2-7	TRBD1	TGTGCCGCGCCCAAGGACAGGATGGGGTACGAGCAGTACTTC	CAAPKDRMGYEQYF
-	TRBV2	TRBJ2-7	-	TGTGCCAGCAGTGAGGGGCGGGGAACCTACGAGCAGTACTTC	CASSEGRGTYEQYF
-	TRBV7-3	TRBJ2-3	TRBD1	TGTGCCAGCAGCTTAACTCCCGGGACAGGGAGCACAGATACGCAGTATTTT	CASSLTPGTGSTDTQYF
-	TRBV9	TRBJ2-7	-	TGTGCCAGCAGCGTAGGAGTGGGACCTCAGTACTTC	CASSVGVGPQYF
-	TRBV7-8	TRBJ2-1	TRBD2	TGTGCCAGCAGCCAGGAGGGCGGGAGGAATGAGCAGTTCTTC	CASSQEGGRNEQFF
-	TRBV12-3/TRBV12-4	TRBJ1-3	-	TGTGCCAGCAGTCTCGGGGGAGCCATATATTTT	CASSLGGAIYF